This T cell receptor (beta chain) stems from a study of blood T cell repertoires in COVID-19. TCRdb keeps only in-frame clones here, not all; method: immunoSEQ multiplex PCR. The data contain almost 350,000 clones, almost 90% of them singletons. Sequencing used PBMCs or T cells enriched from blood (not recorded which). This receptor was obtained from a woman aged 30 to 39 who had been exposed to COVID-19.

In DNA, the CDR3 is TGTGCCAGTAGTCCCGGACTAGCGGGGGGATGGGGCTACAATGAGCAGTTCTTC. Its protein is CASSPGLAGGWGYNEQFF. The V gene is TRBV19, the J gene TRBJ2-1; 14 bases map to TRBD2. Germline V gene sequence: CDR1 LNHDA, CDR2 SQIVND (reference sequence). J was trimmed by 3 bases and V by 5 bases; bases with no gene match: 9. The CDR3 sequence is 18 residues long.